These 5 T cell receptor beta chains were all obtained from the same sample, sequenced in a study of T cells in localized non-small cell lung cancer. Generated by immunoSEQ multiplex PCR, the TCRdb table keeps only in-frame clones and is missing some. The data show 50,000 to 65,000 clones, around 80% seen once. The sequences come from PBMCs, collected before any cancer treatment. These receptors were obtained from a woman aged 40-69 years with stage II lung adenocarcinoma.

V and J are TRBV25-1 and TRBJ2-2; 11 bases align to TRBD1. This CDR3 contains 15 residues. The trim removed 3 bases at V and 5 bases at J, leaving 2 bases unmatched. Germline V lookup: CDR1 MGHDK, CDR2 SYGVNS. CDR3 DNA: TGTGCCAGCAGTGAGTGGGACAGGGGGACCGGGGAGCTGTTTTTT. It codes for CASSEWDRGTGELFF.

There are a few counts of this clone. V is TRBV27 and J is TRBJ1-5, with unresolved D. The CDR3 loop spans 14 amino acids. The V end lost 6 bases, the J end lost 7 bases, and 16 bases lay between the germline ends. CDR1 MNHEY and CDR2 SMNVEV come from the germline V gene (reference sequence). The CDR3 nucleotides are TGTGCCAGCAGCTCAATGGGAAGTGGACAGCCCCAGCATTTT. Translation: CASSSMGSGQPQHF.

Only one count was recorded for this clone. The V call is TRBV19, the J call TRBJ1-1; 9 bases fit TRBD1. The CDR3 runs to 14 residues. Per germline, CDR1 LNHDA and CDR2 SQIVND (reference sequence). The J segment lost 7 bases and the V segment lost 1 base, leaving 4 bases of the junction unmatched. The CDR3 region has the DNA TGTGCCAGTAGTATAGCGGGGGGACAGGGTGAAGCTTTCTTT. It specifies CASSIAGGQGEAFF.

J is TRBJ1-1 and V is TRBV6-6; 7 bases are a match to TRBD1. With V trimmed by 2 bases and J by 0 bases, 3 bases remained unmatched. The CDR3 runs to 15 residues. CDR1 and CDR2 from the germline V gene are MNHNY and SVGAGI (reference sequence). CDR3 bases: TGTGCCAGCAGTTACACCGGGACAGTGAACACTGAAGCTTTCTTT. Translation: CASSYTGTVNTEAFF.

The chain is built from TRBV2 and TRBJ2-1; D might be TRBD2 (6 bases). This CDR3 spans 13 amino acids. V was pared by 4 bases and J by 7 bases, with 11 bases between. Germline V gene sequence: CDR1 SNHLY, CDR2 FYNNEI. CDR3 residues: CASSGDLGNEQFF. CDR3 nucleotides: TGTGCCAGCAGTGGGGACTTGGGGAATGAGCAGTTCTTC.